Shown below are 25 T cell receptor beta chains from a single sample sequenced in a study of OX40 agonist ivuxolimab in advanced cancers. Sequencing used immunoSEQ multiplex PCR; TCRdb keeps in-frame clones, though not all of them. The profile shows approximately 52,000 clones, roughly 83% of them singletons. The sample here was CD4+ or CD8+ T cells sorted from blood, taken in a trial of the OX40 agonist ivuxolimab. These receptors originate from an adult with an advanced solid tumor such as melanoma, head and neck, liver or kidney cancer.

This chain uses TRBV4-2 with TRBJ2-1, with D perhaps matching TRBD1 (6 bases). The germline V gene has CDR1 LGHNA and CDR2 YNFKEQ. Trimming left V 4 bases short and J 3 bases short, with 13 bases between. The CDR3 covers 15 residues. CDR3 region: CASSPRQEFYNEQFF. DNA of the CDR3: TGTGCCAGCAGCCCCCGACAGGAATTCTACAATGAGCAGTTCTTC.

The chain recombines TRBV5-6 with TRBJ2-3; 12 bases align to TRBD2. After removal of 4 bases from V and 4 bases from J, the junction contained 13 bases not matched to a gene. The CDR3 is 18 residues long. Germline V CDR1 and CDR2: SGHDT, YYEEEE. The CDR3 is CASSHPPSTSGGPDTQYF. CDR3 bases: TGTGCCAGCAGCCATCCCCCGTCGACTAGCGGGGGCCCAGATACGCAGTATTTT.

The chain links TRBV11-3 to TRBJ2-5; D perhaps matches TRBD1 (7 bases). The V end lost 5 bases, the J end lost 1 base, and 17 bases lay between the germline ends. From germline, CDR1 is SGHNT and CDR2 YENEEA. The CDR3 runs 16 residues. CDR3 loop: CASSKGQEGGQETQYF. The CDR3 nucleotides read TGTGCCAGCAGCAAAGGACAGGAGGGAGGCCAAGAGACCCAGTACTTC.

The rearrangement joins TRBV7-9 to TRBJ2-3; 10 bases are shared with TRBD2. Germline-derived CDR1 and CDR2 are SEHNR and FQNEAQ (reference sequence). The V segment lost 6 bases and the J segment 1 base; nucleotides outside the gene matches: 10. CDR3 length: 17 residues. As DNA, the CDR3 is TGTGCCAGCAGTCAGCGGGGGGGCGGCGGACGCACAGATACGCAGTATTTT. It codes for CASSQRGGGGRTDTQYF. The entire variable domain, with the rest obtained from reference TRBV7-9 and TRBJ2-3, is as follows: DTGVSQNPRHKITKRGQNVTFRCDPISEHNRLYWYRQTLGQGPEFLTYFQNEAQLEKSRLLSDRFSAERPKGSFSTLEIQRTEQGDSAMYLCASSQRGGGGRTDTQYFGPGTRLTVL.

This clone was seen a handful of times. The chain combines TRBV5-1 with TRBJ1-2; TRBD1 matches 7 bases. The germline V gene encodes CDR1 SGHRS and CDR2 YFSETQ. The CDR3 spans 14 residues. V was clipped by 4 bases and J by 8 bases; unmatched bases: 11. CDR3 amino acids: CASSPMTGRQGYTF. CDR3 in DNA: TGCGCCAGCAGCCCTATGACAGGGCGGCAGGGCTACACCTTC.

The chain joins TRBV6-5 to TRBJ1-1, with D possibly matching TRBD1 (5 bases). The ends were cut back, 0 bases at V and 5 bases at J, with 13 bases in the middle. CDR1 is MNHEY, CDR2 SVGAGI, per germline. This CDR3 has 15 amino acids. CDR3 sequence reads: CASSYSRIGETEAFF. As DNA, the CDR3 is TGTGCCAGCAGTTACTCTAGGATAGGGGAAACTGAAGCTTTCTTT.

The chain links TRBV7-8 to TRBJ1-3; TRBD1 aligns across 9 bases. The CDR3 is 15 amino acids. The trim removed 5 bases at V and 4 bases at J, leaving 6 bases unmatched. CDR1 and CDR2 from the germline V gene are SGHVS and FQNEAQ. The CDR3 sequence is CASSLQGAGGNTIYF. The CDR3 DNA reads TGTGCCAGCAGCCTACAGGGGGCAGGAGGAAACACCATATATTTT.

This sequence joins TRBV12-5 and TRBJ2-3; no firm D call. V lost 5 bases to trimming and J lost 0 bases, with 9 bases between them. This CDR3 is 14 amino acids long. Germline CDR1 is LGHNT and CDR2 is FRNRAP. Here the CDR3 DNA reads TGTGCTAGTGGTCCGGGTATGAGCACAGATACGCAGTATTTT. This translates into CASGPGMSTDTQYF.

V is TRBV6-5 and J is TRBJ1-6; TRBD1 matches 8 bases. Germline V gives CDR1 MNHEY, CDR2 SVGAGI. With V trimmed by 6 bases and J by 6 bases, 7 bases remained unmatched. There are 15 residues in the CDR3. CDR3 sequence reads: CASSPGQGLNSPLHF. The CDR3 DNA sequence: TGTGCCAGCAGCCCCGGACAGGGCCTTAATTCACCCCTCCACTTT.

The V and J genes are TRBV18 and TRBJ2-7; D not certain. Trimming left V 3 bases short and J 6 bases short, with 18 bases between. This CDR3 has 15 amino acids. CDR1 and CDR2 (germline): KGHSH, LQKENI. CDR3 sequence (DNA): TGTGCCAGCTCACCGATCGGACCTGCCAAAGCCGAGCAGTACTTC. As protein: CASSPIGPAKAEQYF.

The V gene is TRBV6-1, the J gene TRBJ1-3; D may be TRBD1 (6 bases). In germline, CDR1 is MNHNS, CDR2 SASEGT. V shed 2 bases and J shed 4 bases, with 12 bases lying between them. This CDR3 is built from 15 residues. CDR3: CASSESRTVGNTIYF. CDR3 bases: TGTGCCAGCAGTGAATCCCGGACAGTAGGAAACACCATATATTTT.

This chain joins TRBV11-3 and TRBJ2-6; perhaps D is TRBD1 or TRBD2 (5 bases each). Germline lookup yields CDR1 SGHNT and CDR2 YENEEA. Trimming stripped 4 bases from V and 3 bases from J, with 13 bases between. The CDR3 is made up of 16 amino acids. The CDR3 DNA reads TGTGCCAGCAGCTCTAGTCGGGGCTTTGGGGCCAACGTCCTGACTTTC. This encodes CASSSSRGFGANVLTF.

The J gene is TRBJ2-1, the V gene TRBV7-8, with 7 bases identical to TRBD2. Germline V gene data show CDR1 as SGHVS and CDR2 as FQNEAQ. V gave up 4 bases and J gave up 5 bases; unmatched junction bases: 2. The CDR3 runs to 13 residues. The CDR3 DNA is TGTGCCAGCAGCTGGACTAGAAACAATGAGCAGTTCTTC. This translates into CASSWTRNNEQFF.

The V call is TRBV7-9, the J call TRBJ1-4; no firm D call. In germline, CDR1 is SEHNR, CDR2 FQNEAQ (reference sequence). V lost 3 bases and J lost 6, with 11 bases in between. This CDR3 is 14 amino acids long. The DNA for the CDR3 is TGTGCCAGCAGCTTTGCCCTGGCCGATGAAAAACTGTTTTTT. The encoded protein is CASSFALADEKLFF.

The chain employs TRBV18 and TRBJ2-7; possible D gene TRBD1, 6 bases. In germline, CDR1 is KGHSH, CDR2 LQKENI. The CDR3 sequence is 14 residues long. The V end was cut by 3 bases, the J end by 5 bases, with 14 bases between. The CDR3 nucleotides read TGTGCCAGCTCACCTGACAGGTTCGAGGACGAGCAGTACTTC. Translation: CASSPDRFEDEQYF.

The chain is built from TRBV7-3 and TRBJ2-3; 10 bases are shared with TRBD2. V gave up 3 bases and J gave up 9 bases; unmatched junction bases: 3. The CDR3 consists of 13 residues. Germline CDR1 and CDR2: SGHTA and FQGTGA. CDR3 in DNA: TGTGCCAGCAGCTTCACAGCGGGAGGGACGCAGTATTTT. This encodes CASSFTAGGTQYF. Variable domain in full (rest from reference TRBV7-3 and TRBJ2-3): GAGVSQTPSNKVTEKGKYVELRCDPISGHTALYWYRQSLGQGPEFLIYFQGTGAADDSGLPNDRFFAVRPEGSVSTLKIQRTERGDSAVYLCASSFTAGGTQYFGPGTRLTVL.

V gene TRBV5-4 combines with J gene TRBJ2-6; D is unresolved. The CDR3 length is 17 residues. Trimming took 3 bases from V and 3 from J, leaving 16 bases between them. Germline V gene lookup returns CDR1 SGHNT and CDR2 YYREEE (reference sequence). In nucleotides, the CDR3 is TGTGCCAGCAGCTACCGCCTGTTCGGGCTTGGGGCCAACGTCCTGACTTTC. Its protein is CASSYRLFGLGANVLTF. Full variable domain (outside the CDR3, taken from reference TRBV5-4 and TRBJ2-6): ETGVTQSPTHLIKTRGQQVTLRCSSQSGHNTVSWYQQALGQGPQFIFQYYREEENGRGNFPPRFSGLQFPNYSSELNVNALELDDSALYLCASSYRLFGLGANVLTFGAGSRLTVL.

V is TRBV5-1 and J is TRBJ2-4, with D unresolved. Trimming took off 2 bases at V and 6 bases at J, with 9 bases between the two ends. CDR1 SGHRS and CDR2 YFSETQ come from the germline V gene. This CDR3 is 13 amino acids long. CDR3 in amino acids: CASSLGQLNIQYF. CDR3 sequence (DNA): TGCGCCAGCAGCTTAGGTCAGTTAAACATTCAGTACTTC.

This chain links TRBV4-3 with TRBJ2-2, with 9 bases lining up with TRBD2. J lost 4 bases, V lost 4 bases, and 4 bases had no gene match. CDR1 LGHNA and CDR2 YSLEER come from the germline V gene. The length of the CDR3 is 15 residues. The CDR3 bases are TGCGCCAGCAGCCGGCGGGAGGGCCGCACCGGGGAGCTGTTTTTT. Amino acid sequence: CASSRREGRTGELFF.

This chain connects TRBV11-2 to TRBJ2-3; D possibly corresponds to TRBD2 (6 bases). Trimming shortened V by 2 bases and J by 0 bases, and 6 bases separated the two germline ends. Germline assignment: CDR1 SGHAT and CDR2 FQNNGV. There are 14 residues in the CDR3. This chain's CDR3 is CASSLSGSTDTQYF. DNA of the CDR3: TGTGCCAGCAGCTTAAGCGGGAGCACAGATACGCAGTATTTT. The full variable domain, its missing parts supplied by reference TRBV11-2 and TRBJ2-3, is EAGVAQSPRYKIIEKRQSVAFWCNPISGHATLYWYQQILGQGPKLLIQFQNNGVVDDSQLPKDRFSAERLKGVDSTLKIQPAKLEDSAVYLCASSLSGSTDTQYFGPGTRLTVL.

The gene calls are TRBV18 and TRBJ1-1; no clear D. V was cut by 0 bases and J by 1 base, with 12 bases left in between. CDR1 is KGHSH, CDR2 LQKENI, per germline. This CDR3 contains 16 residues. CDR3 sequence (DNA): TGTGCCAGCTCACCACCGTCGCGGAGTGGGAACACTGAAGCTTTCTTT. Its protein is CASSPPSRSGNTEAFF.

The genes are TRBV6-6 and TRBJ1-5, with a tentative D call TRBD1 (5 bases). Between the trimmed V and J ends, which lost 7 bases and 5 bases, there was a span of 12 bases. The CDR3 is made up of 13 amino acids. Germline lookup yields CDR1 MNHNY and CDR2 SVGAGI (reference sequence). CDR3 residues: CASTEQVHQPQHF. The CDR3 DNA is TGTGCCAGCACCGAACAGGTCCATCAGCCCCAGCATTTT.

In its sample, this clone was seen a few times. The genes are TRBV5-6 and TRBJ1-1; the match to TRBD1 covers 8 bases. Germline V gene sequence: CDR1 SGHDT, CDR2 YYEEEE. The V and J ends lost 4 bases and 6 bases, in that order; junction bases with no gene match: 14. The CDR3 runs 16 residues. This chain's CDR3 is CASSTGTGFRGPEAFF. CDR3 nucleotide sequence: TGTGCCAGCAGCACCGGGACAGGTTTTCGAGGGCCTGAAGCTTTCTTT.

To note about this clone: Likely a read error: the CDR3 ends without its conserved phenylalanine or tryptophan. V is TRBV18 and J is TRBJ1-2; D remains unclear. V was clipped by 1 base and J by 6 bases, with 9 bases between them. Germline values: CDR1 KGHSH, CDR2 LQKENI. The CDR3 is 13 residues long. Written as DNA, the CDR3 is TGTGCCAGCTCACCACGGGCAGGCGATGGCTACACCCTC. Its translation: CASSPRAGDGYTL.

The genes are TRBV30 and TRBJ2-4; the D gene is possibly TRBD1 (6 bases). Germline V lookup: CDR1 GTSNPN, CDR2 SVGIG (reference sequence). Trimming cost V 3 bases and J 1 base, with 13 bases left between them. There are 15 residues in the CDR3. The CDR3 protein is CAWSRTEFAKNIQYF. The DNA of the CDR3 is TGTGCCTGGAGCAGGACAGAATTCGCCAAAAACATTCAGTACTTC.